This TCR beta chain was captured in a study of shared clonotypes between healthy human individuals. About the study: Each donor's CD4 naive and CD4 memory cells filled three plates apiece, CD8 naive two, and CD8 memory one.

Using immunoSEQ multiplex PCR, the repertoire was profiled, and TCRdb retains in-frame clones only, with some absent. Of about 2 million clones in the sample, just under 95% were seen once. CD45RO-negative, CCR7-positively selected cells formed the naive CD8 fraction, excluding terminally differentiated effector memory CD45RA+ cells. With 5 bases removed from V and 3 bases from J, the gap between germline ends came to 19 bases. This CDR3 contains 17 residues. CDR1 is WSHSY, CDR2 SAAADI, per germline. The origin of this receptor is a man aged 18 to 29 in good health. V gene TRBV10-2 combines with J gene TRBJ1-4; unclear D gene. The specimen was naive CD8+ T cells sorted from blood. Here the CDR3 DNA reads TGCGCCAGCAGTTTGGTTCGTAAGGTGGCTTCTAATGAAAAACTGTTTTTT. Amino acids: CASSLVRKVASNEKLFF.